Listed below are T cell receptor beta chains from one sample, sequenced in a study of Ad26.COV2.S vaccination and SARS-CoV-2 variants. Sequencing was performed with immunoSEQ multiplex PCR; in TCRdb, only in-frame clones are kept and a portion is missing. The sample shows around 450,000 clones, about 89% of them seen only once. The sample was peripheral blood, taken in a trial of Ad26.COV2.S vaccine versus placebo. The receptors come from a person between 18 and 60 years old who received the Ad26.COV2.S COVID-19 vaccine or a placebo. CDR3s include the opening cysteine and the closing phenylalanine or tryptophan. D genes are given only for firm matches. Only some rows state a clone size, as once, few, many or a class for expanded clones.

clone_size j_call v_call d_call cdr3_length cdr3_nt cdr3_aa
- TRBJ2-3 TRBV2 TRBD1 16 TGTGCCAGCAGTGTTCCGGGACAGGTACTTCGGGATACGCAGTATTTT CASSVPGQVLRDTQYF
once TRBJ1-2 TRBV20-1 - 15 TGCAGTGCTAGTTTTTCTGCGGGAAGAGTTTTCCGCTACACCTTC CSASFSAGRVFRYTF
- TRBJ1-1 TRBV6-6 - 14 TGTGCCAGCCGTGACCAGGGGTCGGGCACTGAAGCTTTCTTT CASRDQGSGTEAFF
- TRBJ1-4 TRBV4-3 TRBD1 15 TGCGCCAGCACGCGAACGGACAGGGAAGGAGAAAAACTGTTTTTT CASTRTDREGEKLFF
- TRBJ1-3 TRBV18 - 15 TGTGCCAGCTCACCGGTGGGAGACTCTGGAAACACCATATATTTT CASSPVGDSGNTIYF
- TRBJ1-2 TRBV7-9 TRBD1 13 TGTGCCAGCAGCTCCGGGACAGCCTATGGCTACACCTTC CASSSGTAYGYTF
- TRBJ1-5 TRBV19 TRBD1 14 TGTGCCAGTAGGCGACAGGGCGGTAATCAGCCCCAGCATTTT CASRRQGGNQPQHF
- TRBJ2-7 TRBV2 TRBD1 13 TGTGCCAGCACCGGGACAGGGCGGTACGAGCAGTACTTC CASTGTGRYEQYF
- TRBJ1-5 TRBV21-1 - 20 TGTGCCAGCAGCAAAGGCGGAGTTAAAGCATCAGGGACTTCAGAAAATCCCCAGCATTTT CASSKGGVKASGTSENPQHF
- TRBJ1-2 TRBV9 TRBD1 15 TGTGCCAGCACCTCCCACGGGACAGGAGCCTATGGCTACACCTTC CASTSHGTGAYGYTF
- TRBJ1-1 TRBV30 - 14 TGTGCCTGGAGTTTTAACAGCCCGAACACTGAAGCTTTCTTT CAWSFNSPNTEAFF
few TRBJ1-1 TRBV30 - 11 TGTGCCTGGAGTATCGAGTCTCAAGCTTTCTTT CAWSIESQAFF
once TRBJ2-2 TRBV15 - 14 TGTGCCACCAGCAGAGCCGGTTACACCGGGGAGCTGTTTTTT CATSRAGYTGELFF
- TRBJ1-2 TRBV2 - 11 TGTGCCAGCCAACGGCTCTATGGCTACACCTTC CASQRLYGYTF
few TRBJ2-7 TRBV6-5 - 13 TGTGCCAGCACCAACCCCGGGCCATACGAGCAGTACTTC CASTNPGPYEQYF
- TRBJ2-5 TRBV19 - 17 TGTGCCAGTAGTGATGGGTTTGAGGGTGCAGGGCGCGTCGGCCAGTACTTC CASSDGFEGAGRVGQYF
- TRBJ2-1 TRBV2 - 16 TGTGCCAGCAGTAGGAAATCTGAAGTTGCCTACAATGAGCAGTTCTTC CASSRKSEVAYNEQFF
- TRBJ2-2 TRBV6-1 - 13 TGTGCCAGCAGCCGACCTAACCCCGGGGAGCTGTTTTTT CASSRPNPGELFF
- TRBJ2-7 TRBV3-1/TRBV3-2 - 15 TGTGCCAGCAGCCAACGAGCGGGTGGCTACTACGAGCAGTACTTC CASSQRAGGYYEQYF
- TRBJ2-1 TRBV2 TRBD2 17 TGTGCCAGCAGTGAAGCGCGCGGGAGCTCGTCCTACAATGAGCAGTTCTTC CASSEARGSSSYNEQFF
- TRBJ1-1 TRBV30 - 13 TGTGCCTGGAGTGGAGGGGGGAACACTGAAGCTTTCTTT CAWSGGGNTEAFF
- TRBJ1-1 TRBV18 - 13 TGTGCCAGCTCACCATTCCCAGACACTGAAGCTTTCTTT CASSPFPDTEAFF
- TRBJ1-1 TRBV10-3 TRBD1 13 TGTGCCATCAGTCCTACAGGGGATACTGAAGCTTTCTTT CAISPTGDTEAFF
- TRBJ2-7 TRBV5-1 TRBD1 14 TGCGCCACCTCTAGGACAGGGGGCTTCGACGAGCAGTACTTC CATSRTGGFDEQYF
few TRBJ2-7 TRBV18 - 16 TGTGCCAGCTCACCAAAGGACAGAGGTCTATCCTACGAGCAGTACTTC CASSPKDRGLSYEQYF
- TRBJ1-5 TRBV6-1 - 19 TGTGCCAGCAGTGAAATTTTAGGTTTAGGGGGGCGGCCAAATCAGCCCCAGCATTTT CASSEILGLGGRPNQPQHF
- TRBJ1-1 TRBV19 - 12 TGTGCCAGTTGGGAGGGGCACACTGAAGCTTTCTTT CASWEGHTEAFF
- TRBJ2-7 TRBV11-2 - 13 TGTGCCAGCAGCTCCAATGAGGGGAACGAGCAGTACTTC CASSSNEGNEQYF
- TRBJ1-2 TRBV15 - 16 TGTGCCACCAGCGACCGGGGGACATCATATAACTATGGCTACACCTTC CATSDRGTSYNYGYTF
- TRBJ2-5 TRBV4-1 TRBD1 18 TGCGCCAGCAGCCAAGGGGTAGGGGGCGCAGAGAGGGAAGAGACCCAGTACTTC CASSQGVGGAEREETQYF
- TRBJ2-2 TRBV2 - 11 TGTGCCAGCAGTGGGAGCGGGGAGCTGTTTTTT CASSGSGELFF
- TRBJ2-1 TRBV12-5 TRBD2 12 TGTGCGGCATGTCGGGAGGGCAATGAGCAGTTCTTC CAACREGNEQFF
- TRBJ2-1 TRBV4-1 - 17 TGCGCCAGCAGCCGAGCCCCTGCCTCCAGCTCCTACAATGAGCAGTTCTTC CASSRAPASSSYNEQFF
few TRBJ2-7 TRBV14 TRBD2 17 TGTGCCAGCAGCCAAGTCGTAGGACTAGCGGATTCCTACGAGCAGTACTTC CASSQVVGLADSYEQYF
- TRBJ1-1 TRBV5-1 - 17 TGCGCCAGCAGCCCGACGACGGTCGTCCGCTTGAACACTGAAGCTTTCTTT CASSPTTVVRLNTEAFF
- TRBJ2-3 TRBV11-3 TRBD2 14 TGTGCCAGCAGCCCGGGGACTAGAACAGATACGCAGTATTTT CASSPGTRTDTQYF
- TRBJ1-1 TRBV6-5 - 15 TGTGCCAGCAGTCGGACACCGAACCTGAACACTGAAGCTTTCTTT CASSRTPNLNTEAFF
- TRBJ2-1 TRBV27 TRBD2 15 TGTGCCAGCAGTTTAAAGCCCCACGGGAGGAATGAGCAGTTCTTC CASSLKPHGRNEQFF
- TRBJ2-1 TRBV9 TRBD2 15 TGTGCCAGCAGCGTAGCCAGCGGGGGTAACAATGAGCAGTTCTTC CASSVASGGNNEQFF
- TRBJ2-7 TRBV19 - 15 TGTGCCAGTAGTCTGAATCTCGGGACCTCCTACGAGCAGTACTTC CASSLNLGTSYEQYF
- TRBJ2-2 TRBV10-3 - 16 TGTGCCATCAGGGACGGTGGGGGGTCGGACACCGGGGAGCTGTTTTTT CAIRDGGGSDTGELFF
- TRBJ1-4 TRBV27 TRBD1 19 TGTGCCAGCAGTTCTCACCGGGACAGGGGAGGGGTAACTAATGAAAAACTGTTTTTT CASSSHRDRGGVTNEKLFF
- TRBJ2-1 TRBV9 - 16 TGTGCCAGCAGCGTCGGGACCAGAGGAGGTTACAATGAGCAGTTCTTC CASSVGTRGGYNEQFF
- TRBJ2-1 TRBV5-1 - 11 TGCGCCAGCAGCTTCTCCGGATCTCAGTTCTTC CASSFSGSQFF
- TRBJ2-7 TRBV3-1/TRBV3-2 - 12 TGTGCCAGCAGCCATTTGCGGTACGAGCAGTACTTC CASSHLRYEQYF
- TRBJ2-7 TRBV30 TRBD2 13 TGTGCCTGGACTAGCGGGGGCCCCTTCGAGCAGTACTTC CAWTSGGPFEQYF
- TRBJ1-1 TRBV12-5 TRBD1 18 TGTGCTAGTGGTTCCGCCGCCAAGACGACAGGGCGGGAAACTGAAGCTTTCTTT CASGSAAKTTGRETEAFF
few TRBJ1-3 TRBV5-1 - 14 TGCGCCAGCAGCTTGACAGGTCCTGGAAACACCATATATTTT CASSLTGPGNTIYF
once TRBJ2-7 TRBV28 TRBD2 16 TGTGCCAGCAGCCCGGGGGAGGCTAGCGGGAGACGCGAGCAGTACTTC CASSPGEASGRREQYF
- TRBJ2-6 TRBV3-1/TRBV3-2 - 18 TGTGCCAGCAGCCTGAACCTCCAAGGTTCGGGGGGGGCCAACGTCCTGACTTTC CASSLNLQGSGGANVLTF